Below, 15 T cell receptor beta chains from the same sample are listed, as sequenced in a study of control samples from healthy donors and cancer patients. Assay: immunoSEQ multiplex PCR; the TCRdb copy retains only in-frame clones and omits some. The sample contains around 130,000 clones, over 75% of which appear only once. What was sequenced was blood. The receptors here all came from a man over 45 in good health.

The chain links TRBV6-5 to TRBJ1-2; D unclear. V gave up 10 bases and J gave up 1 base, with 10 bases separating them. Germline V gives CDR1 MNHEY, CDR2 SVGAGI. The CDR3 is made up of 12 amino acids. The CDR3 loop is CATRAVNYGYTF. Written as DNA, the CDR3 is TGTGCCACCCGGGCCGTTAACTATGGCTACACCTTC.

This clone was observed a few times. The chain employs TRBV7-3 and TRBJ2-3; D may match TRBD1 or TRBD2 (5 bases each). Germline CDR1 SGHTA, CDR2 FQGTGA. V was shortened by 0 bases and J by 4 bases, with 17 bases between the two germline ends. The CDR3 contains 17 residues. CDR3 DNA: TGTGCCAGCAGCTTAACGTACGGGACCCCCGGCGCAGATACGCAGTATTTT. It codes for CASSLTYGTPGADTQYF.

The V gene is TRBV2, the J gene TRBJ1-1; TRBD1 matches 8 bases. CDR3 length: 13 residues. The J segment lost 5 bases and the V segment lost 8 bases, leaving 7 bases of the junction unmatched. Germline CDR1 is SNHLY and CDR2 is FYNNEI. CDR3 residues: CASPTTGVTEAFF. CDR3 in DNA: TGTGCCAGCCCTACGACAGGGGTTACTGAAGCTTTCTTT.

The chain recombines TRBV2 with TRBJ2-5, with TRBD2 identical over 7 bases. The CDR3 extends over 14 amino acids. Germline V CDR1 and CDR2: SNHLY, FYNNEI. Losses at the gene ends were 7 bases for V and 5 bases for J; bases not matched to a gene: 10. In nucleotides, the CDR3 is TGTGCCAGCATACCGTCTTCCGGGGGGGAGACCCAGTACTTC. This encodes CASIPSSGGETQYF.

The gene calls are TRBV6-1 and TRBJ2-4; TRBD1 matches 8 bases. There are 19 residues in the CDR3. Germline V lookup: CDR1 MNHNS, CDR2 SASEGT. V dropped 2 bases and J dropped 1; count of bases not matched to a gene: 13. CDR3: CASSESTGGTGQAKNIQYF. DNA of the CDR3: TGTGCCAGCAGTGAAAGTACGGGCGGGACAGGCCAGGCCAAAAACATTCAGTACTTC.

This clone was counted a few times. This chain links TRBV10-3 with TRBJ2-2, with D maybe TRBD2 (6 bases). This CDR3 has 15 residues. The V gene lost 2 bases and the J gene lost 4 bases, with 11 bases spanning the gap. Germline lookup yields CDR1 ENHRY and CDR2 SYGVKD. The CDR3 sequence: CAISEVGGGTGELFF. The CDR3 DNA sequence: TGTGCCATCAGTGAGGTCGGGGGTGGCACCGGGGAGCTGTTTTTT.

CDR3 sequence (DNA): TGTGCCAGCGCGGTGAGCGGGCGGGGAGAGACCCAGTACTTC. It specifies CASAVSGRGETQYF. The chain links TRBV5-4 to TRBJ2-5; TRBD2 is a possible D gene (6 bases). CDR3 length equals 14 residues. Germline CDR1 reads SGHNT; CDR2 reads YYREEE (reference sequence). Trimming took off 7 bases at V and 4 bases at J, with 17 bases between the two ends.

The chain has TRBV12-3 or TRBV12-4 and TRBJ2-1; possibly TRBD1 for D (5 bases). CDR3 length: 11 residues. Trimming cost V 10 bases and J 8 bases, with 12 bases left between them. CDR3 bases: TGTGCCACCAAACAGGTGGATGAGCAGTTCTTC. It codes for CATKQVDEQFF.

This chain uses TRBV6-6 with TRBJ1-2; 7 bases line up with TRBD1. V lost 5 bases to trimming and J lost 7 bases; unmatched junction nucleotides: 7. Germline V gene lookup returns CDR1 MNHNY and CDR2 SVGAGI (reference sequence). The CDR3 loop spans 13 amino acids. The CDR3 nucleotides are TGTGCCAGCAGTGCCCCGACAGGGACTGGCTACACCTTC. It encodes CASSAPTGTGYTF.

V and J are TRBV12-3 or TRBV12-4 and TRBJ1-1, with D unclear. Trimming stripped 3 bases from V and 0 bases from J, with 5 bases between. The CDR3 length is 13 residues. The CDR3 spells CASSLGLNTEAFF. The DNA of the CDR3 is TGTGCCAGCAGTTTGGGCCTGAACACTGAAGCTTTCTTT.

This clone has only one observation. The chain couples TRBV13 to TRBJ2-7, with D possibly being TRBD2 (5 bases). The CDR3 is 11 residues long. V shed 5 bases and J shed 7 bases, with 9 bases lying between them. Germline values: CDR1 PRHDT, CDR2 FYEKMQ (reference sequence). The CDR3 region has the DNA TGTGCCAGCAGCATCCGGGAAGAGCAGTACTTC. Residues: CASSIREEQYF.

The genes are TRBV5-5 and TRBJ2-5; TRBD2 might be the D (6 bases). With 4 bases removed from V and 1 base from J, the gap between germline ends came to 11 bases. CDR1 SGHKS and CDR2 YYEKEE come from the germline V gene (reference sequence). This CDR3 comprises 14 residues. DNA for the CDR3: TGTGCCAGCAGCGCCGGGGGTTCCCAAGAGACCCAGTACTTC. Translation: CASSAGGSQETQYF.

The CDR3 region is CASSELIAKNIQYF. CDR3 sequence (DNA): TGTGCCAGCAGTGAACTCATAGCCAAAAACATTCAGTACTTC. The chain is built from TRBV6-1 and TRBJ2-4; D ambiguous. Trimming took 2 bases from V and 0 from J, leaving 5 bases between them. The CDR3 totals 14 residues. The germline CDR1 and CDR2 sequences are MNHNS and SASEGT.

As DNA, the CDR3 is TGCGCCAGCAGCAGCCGGGACTACGCTTTTGTGGGCAATGAGCAGTTCTTC. Protein: CASSSRDYAFVGNEQFF. The V and J genes are TRBV5-1 and TRBJ2-1; TRBD2 matches 7 bases. CDR1 and CDR2 (germline): SGHRS, YFSETQ. Trimming took 4 bases from V and 6 from J; bases not matched to a gene: 16. The CDR3 is 17 amino acids.

The chain couples TRBV4-1 to TRBJ2-1; TRBD2 matches at 11 bases. After removal of 1 base from V and 12 bases from J, the junction contained 8 bases not matched to a gene. The CDR3 contains 15 residues. Germline V gives CDR1 MGHRA, CDR2 YSYEKL. Written as DNA, the CDR3 is TGCGCCAGCAGCCAAGTCACCGGGACTAGCGGCCCGCAGTTCTTC. Translating gives CASSQVTGTSGPQFF.